A selection of T cell receptor beta chains follows, all from one sample in a study of vaccination effects on CD4 cells after COVID-19. The table came from immunoSEQ multiplex PCR; TCRdb's copy has only in-frame clones and leaves some out. The sample holds 20,000 to 25,000 clones, approximately 73% seen once. Which antigens these TCRs recognize remains unknown. The sample was CD4+ T cells from PBMCs cultured with a peptide pool, taken before COVID-19 vaccination. Every receptor here comes from a human donor who had a prior SARS-CoV-2 infection. Each CDR3 is given with its conserved first and last residue. The D gene is left open where the match is weak. Rows may omit the clone size; those that give it use once, few, many or a size class.

j_call | d_call | clone_size | v_call | cdr3_aa | cdr3_nt
TRBJ1-1 | - | - | TRBV6-6 | CASSPHWSDTEAFF | TGTGCCAGCAGTCCCCACTGGAGCGACACTGAAGCTTTCTTT
TRBJ2-4 | TRBD2 | - | TRBV5-1 | CASSPSLAVAKNIQYF | TGCGCCAGCAGCCCGTCACTAGCGGTAGCCAAAAACATTCAGTACTTC
TRBJ2-7 | TRBD2 | - | TRBV9 | CASSATSASYEQYF | TGTGCCAGCAGCGCTACTAGCGCTTCTTACGAGCAGTACTTC
TRBJ1-1 | - | - | TRBV19 | CASESFTEAFF | TGTGCCAGTGAGAGTTTCACTGAAGCTTTCTTT
TRBJ1-2 | - | few | TRBV19 | CASSIRAALASEGGYTF | TGTGCCAGTAGTATACGGGCCGCTTTGGCCTCAGAGGGGGGCTACACCTTC
TRBJ2-5 | TRBD2 | - | TRBV5-4 | CASSRQGLAEETQYF | TGTGCCAGCAGCCGACAGGGACTAGCGGAAGAGACCCAGTACTTC
TRBJ2-7 | TRBD1 | - | TRBV5-1 | CASSWTGLSSYEQYF | TGCGCCAGCAGCTGGACAGGGCTAAGCTCCTACGAGCAGTACTTC
TRBJ1-1 | - | - | TRBV6-1 | CASSEQKNTEAFF | TGTGCCAGCAGTGAACAGAAGAACACTGAAGCTTTCTTT
TRBJ1-5 | - | - | TRBV6-1 | CASSEAPALWGSNQPQHF | TGTGCCAGCAGTGAAGCACCAGCTCTCTGGGGGAGCAATCAGCCCCAGCATTTT
TRBJ2-2 | - | - | TRBV6-4 | CASTTKKQNGELFF | TGTGCCAGCACCACTAAAAAACAGAACGGGGAGCTGTTTTTT
TRBJ1-3 | TRBD1 | - | TRBV23-1 | CANDRGLGNTIYF | TGCGCCAACGACAGGGGGCTCGGAAACACCATATATTTT
TRBJ1-5 | - | - | TRBV23-1 | CAGKGQGRRLQPQHF | TGCGCGGGGAAGGGGCAGGGAAGGCGTCTTCAGCCCCAGCATTTT
TRBJ2-7 | TRBD2 | few | TRBV7-9 | CASSSPGTSGGAAYEQYF | TGTGCCAGCAGCAGTCCCGGGACTAGCGGGGGGGCGGCTTACGAGCAGTACTTC
TRBJ2-7 | TRBD2 | - | TRBV20-1 | CSAGTSYEQYF | TGCAGTGCTGGGACTAGCTACGAGCAGTACTTC
TRBJ1-2 | TRBD1 | - | TRBV28 | CASSYRDRESGGYTF | TGTGCCAGCAGTTACCGGGACAGGGAGTCTGGCGGCTACACCTTC
TRBJ1-6 | - | - | TRBV21-1 | CASTIPLGASSPLHF | TGTGCCAGCACCATACCTCTAGGGGCCAGTTCACCCCTCCACTTT
TRBJ2-7 | - | - | TRBV5-4 | CASSLPGYEQYF | TGTGCCAGCAGCTTACCGGGCTACGAGCAGTACTTC
TRBJ1-1 | - | - | TRBV18 | CASSPLAGLNTEAFF | TGTGCCAGCTCACCCCTGGCTGGTCTGAACACTGAAGCTTTCTTT
TRBJ2-5 | - | once | TRBV6-5 | CAANRLGETQYF | TGTGCCGCGAACCGGTTAGGGGAGACCCAGTACTTC
TRBJ2-5 | - | - | TRBV20-1 | CSASFPGLETQYF | TGCAGTGCTAGTTTTCCAGGTCTCGAGACCCAGTACTTC
TRBJ2-1 | - | - | TRBV5-4 | CASSPAATYSYNEQFF | TGTGCCAGCAGCCCGGCTGCGACTTACTCCTACAATGAGCAGTTCTTC
TRBJ2-5 | - | - | TRBV5-1 | CASSLGGTKQETQYF | TGCGCCAGCAGCTTGGGCGGTACGAAGCAAGAGACCCAGTACTTC